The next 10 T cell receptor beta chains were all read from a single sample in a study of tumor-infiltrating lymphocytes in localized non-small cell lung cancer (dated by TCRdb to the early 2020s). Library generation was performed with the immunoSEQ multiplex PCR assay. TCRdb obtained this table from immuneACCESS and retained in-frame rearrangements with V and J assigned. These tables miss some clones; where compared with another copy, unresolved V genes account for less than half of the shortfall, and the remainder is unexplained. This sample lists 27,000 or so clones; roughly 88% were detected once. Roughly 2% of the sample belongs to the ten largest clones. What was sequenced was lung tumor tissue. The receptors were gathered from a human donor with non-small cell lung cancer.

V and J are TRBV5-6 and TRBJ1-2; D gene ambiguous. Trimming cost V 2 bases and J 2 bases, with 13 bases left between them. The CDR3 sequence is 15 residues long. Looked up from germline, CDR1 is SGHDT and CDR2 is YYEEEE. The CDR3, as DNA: TGTGCCAGCAGCTTAATCCCTTCACCCAACTATGGCTACACCTTC. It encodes CASSLIPSPNYGYTF.

CDR3 in amino acids: CASSKGQQETQYF. As DNA, the CDR3 is TGTGCCAGCTCCAAGGGGCAGCAAGAGACCCAGTACTTC. The V gene is TRBV9, the J gene TRBJ2-5; D perhaps matches TRBD1 (5 bases). Trimming stripped 7 bases from V and 2 bases from J, with 12 bases between. This CDR3 is built from 13 residues. Germline V gives CDR1 SGDLS, CDR2 YYNGEE.

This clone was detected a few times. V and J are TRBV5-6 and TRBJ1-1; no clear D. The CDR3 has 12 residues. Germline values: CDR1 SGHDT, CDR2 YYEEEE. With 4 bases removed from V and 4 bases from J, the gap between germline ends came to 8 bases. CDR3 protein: CASSLEPTEAFF. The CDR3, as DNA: TGTGCCAGCAGCCTGGAACCCACTGAAGCTTTCTTT.

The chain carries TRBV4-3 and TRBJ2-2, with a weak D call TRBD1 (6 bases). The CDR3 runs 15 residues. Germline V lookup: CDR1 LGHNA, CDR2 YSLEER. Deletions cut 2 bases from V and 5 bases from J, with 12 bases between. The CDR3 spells CASSQYRVGTGELFF. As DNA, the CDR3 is TGCGCCAGCAGCCAATACAGGGTGGGGACCGGGGAGCTGTTTTTT.

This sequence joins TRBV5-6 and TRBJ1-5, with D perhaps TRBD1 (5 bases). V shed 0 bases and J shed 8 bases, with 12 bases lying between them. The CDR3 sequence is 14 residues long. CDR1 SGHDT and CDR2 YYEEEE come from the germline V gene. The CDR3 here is CASSLVGLREPQHF. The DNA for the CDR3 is TGTGCCAGCAGCTTGGTGGGGCTTAGGGAGCCCCAGCATTTT.

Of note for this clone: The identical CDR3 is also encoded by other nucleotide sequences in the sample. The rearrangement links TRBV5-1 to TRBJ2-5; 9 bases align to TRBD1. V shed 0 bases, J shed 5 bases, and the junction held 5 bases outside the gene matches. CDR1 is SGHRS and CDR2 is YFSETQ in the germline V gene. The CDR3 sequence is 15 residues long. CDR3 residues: CASSLGDRVSETQYF. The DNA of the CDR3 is TGCGCCAGCAGCTTGGGGGACAGGGTTTCGGAGACCCAGTACTTC.

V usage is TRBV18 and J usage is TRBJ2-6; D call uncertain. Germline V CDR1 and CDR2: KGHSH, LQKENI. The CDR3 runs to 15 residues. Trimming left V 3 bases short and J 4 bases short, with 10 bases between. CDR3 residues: CASSPTPPGANVLTF. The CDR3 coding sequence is TGTGCCAGCTCACCGACACCACCGGGGGCCAACGTCCTGACTTTC. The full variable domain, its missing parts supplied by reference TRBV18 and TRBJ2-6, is NAGVMQNPRHLVRRRGQEARLRCSPMKGHSHVYWYRQLPEEGLKFMVYLQKENIIDESGMPKERFSAEFPKEGPSILRIQQVVRGDSAAYFCASSPTPPGANVLTFGAGSRLTVL.

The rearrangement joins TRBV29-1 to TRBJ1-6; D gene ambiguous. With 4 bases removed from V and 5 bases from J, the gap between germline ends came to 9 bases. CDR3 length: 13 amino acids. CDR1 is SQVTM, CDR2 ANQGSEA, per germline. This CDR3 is CSVGAGNNSPLHF. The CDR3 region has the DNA TGCAGCGTTGGGGCGGGGAATAATTCACCCCTCCACTTT.

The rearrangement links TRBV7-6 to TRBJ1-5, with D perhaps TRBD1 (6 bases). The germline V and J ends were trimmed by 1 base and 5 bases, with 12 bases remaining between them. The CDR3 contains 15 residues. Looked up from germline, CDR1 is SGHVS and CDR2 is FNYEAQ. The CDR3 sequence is CASSLVSGVHQPQHF. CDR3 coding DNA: TGTGCCAGCAGCTTAGTCTCAGGGGTGCATCAGCCCCAGCATTTT. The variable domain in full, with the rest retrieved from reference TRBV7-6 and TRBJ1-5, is GAGVSQSPRYKVTKRGQDVALRCDPISGHVSLYWYRQALGQGPEFLTYFNYEAQQDKSGLPNDRFSAERPEGSISTLTIQRTEQRDSAMYRCASSLVSGVHQPQHFGDGTRLSIL.

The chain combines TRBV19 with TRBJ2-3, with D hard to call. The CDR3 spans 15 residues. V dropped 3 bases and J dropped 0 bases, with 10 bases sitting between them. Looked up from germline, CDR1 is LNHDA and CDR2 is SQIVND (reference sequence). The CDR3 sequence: CASSISGGSTDTQYF. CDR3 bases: TGTGCCAGTAGTATCTCAGGCGGTAGCACAGATACGCAGTATTTT.